This T cell receptor beta chain was recovered during a study of blood T cell repertoires in COVID-19. Study details: Donors in the United States, Italy and Spain gave samples during acute or convalescent COVID-19. The cDNA or gDNA used as material had been derived from T cells, B-cell-depleted T cells, or PBMCs.

Data came from immunoSEQ multiplex PCR; TCRdb stores just in-frame clones and leaves some out. In the table there are 150,000 to 200,000 clones, 80% to 90% of which are singletons. The specimen was peripheral blood. The receptor was isolated from a human donor in a cohort sampled during active COVID-19.

In nucleotides, the CDR3 is TGTGCCACCAGCGGACAGTGGAATAGCAATCAGCCCCAGCATTTT. This translates into CATSGQWNSNQPQHF. The chain recombines TRBV15 with TRBJ1-5; D may be TRBD1 (6 bases). Trimming removed 5 bases at V and 0 bases at J, with 11 bases between. CDR3 length: 15 residues. Germline V gene data show CDR1 as LNHNV and CDR2 as YYDKDF (reference sequence).